This record concerns one T cell receptor (beta chain) sequence. The antigen it binds to is not known. No qualities accompany the bases; no much larger clone lies one base away. Trimming leaves V shorter by 5 bases and J shorter by 4 bases, with the junction holding 7 bases beyond the gene matches. The germline V gene (reference sequence) provides CDR1 LNHNV and CDR2 YYDKDF. CDR3 length: 15 amino acids, cysteine to phenylalanine. Only CDR3 DNA remains: 45 bases, in frame from the first base. This entry belongs to a study of Ad26.COV2.S vaccination and SARS-CoV-2 variants (dated by TCRdb to the early 2020s). Turning to the overall study: Sequencing of the TCRbeta repertoire served to evaluate the specificity and breadth of SARS-CoV-2-reactive T cell receptors following Ad26.COV2.S vaccination. The TCR-sequenced set comprised approximately 32 samples: around 20 Ad26.COV2.S vaccine recipients, 5 placebo recipients and 8 SARS-CoV-2 convalescent individuals. Study-wide conclusions, independent of this receptor: According to the authors, total T cell responses may have been underestimated by the TCR breadth and depth analyses. Comparable non-spike TCR breadth was observed between vaccine and placebo recipients, consistent with only spike being contained in the vaccine. Ad26.COV2.S recipients had higher spike-specific TCR breadth than placebo recipients (P = 0.0014). After vaccination, substantial breadth of spike-specific CD8+ and CD4+ T cell responses was reported.

The time point tag for this specimen amounts to: individuals recovered from natural SARS-CoV-2 infection. The immunoSEQ Assay was used to sequence TCRbeta CDR3 regions. After extraction, genomic DNA underwent amplification by bias-controlled multiplex PCR, followed by high-throughput sequencing. The original methods were these. To quantify the absolute abundance of every unique TCRbeta CDR3 region, sequences were collapsed and filtered. T cell fraction was estimated by normalizing TCRbeta template counts to usable DNA, with usable DNA measured through amplification of reference genes found in all nucleated cells. Repertoire TCRs were annotated as SARS-CoV-2-specific when V gene, CDR3 amino acid sequence and J gene were exactly matched to a known reactive TCR set. The reference SARS-CoV-2 TCR set came from MIRA and was filtered for enrichment in COVID-19-positive ImmuneCODE repertoires, removing public or cross-reactive TCRs. Using the MIRA antigens, annotated TCRs were further analysed by specific ORF or by position within an ORF. Breadth was defined as annotated unique rearrangements over total unique productive rearrangements; depth was the summed frequency of those rearrangements. Two-sided Wilcoxon rank-sum tests were used to compare TCR breadth between groups. TCRdb stores this immuneACCESS table with in-frame sequences only. Part of the clones is absent; in the studies checked, under half of the shortfall reflects unresolved V genes, and no reason is known for the rest. V, J and clone size were drawn from that table, and D and trimming were deduced from the DNA. Counted in this sample were over 90,000 clones; roughly 80% of them appeared once. The ten largest account for 17% of the sample.

The sample here was peripheral blood, taken after recovery from COVID-19. The clonotype comes from a human donor who had recovered from COVID-19. The sequence links TRBV15 to TRBJ2-5, with 10 bases in between that match TRBD1. The CDR3 protein sequence reads: CATSEPGQGRETQYF. The sequenced DNA is TGTGCCACCAGCGAACCGGGACAGGGGCGAGAGACCCAGTACTTC.